One T cell receptor (beta chain) is described in this entry. Its antigen is as yet unknown. This sample stems from a study of Tregs in tolerant kidney transplant recipients. The repertoire was sequenced with immunoSEQ multiplex PCR; TCRdb's copy has only in-frame clones and lacks some. The data hold fewer than 80,000 clones, with about 98% observed a single time. Germline CDR1 MGHRA, CDR2 YSYEKL. V lost 2 bases, J lost 4 bases, and 11 bases lay in between. CDR3 length: 14 amino acids. Points from the study as a whole: Few patients were studied, so findings need validation in larger groups. Biological reproducibility was not directly addressed, but technical replication error appeared minimal.

The chain has TRBV4-1 and TRBJ2-5; no clear D gene. The receptor was derived from a human donor who received a combined kidney and bone marrow transplant. Sequenced here: CD4+ T cells from blood, sampled before the transplant. The CDR3, as DNA: TGCGCCAGCAGCCAAAGTCTAGTCGGAGAGACCCAGTACTTC. Translated: CASSQSLVGETQYF.